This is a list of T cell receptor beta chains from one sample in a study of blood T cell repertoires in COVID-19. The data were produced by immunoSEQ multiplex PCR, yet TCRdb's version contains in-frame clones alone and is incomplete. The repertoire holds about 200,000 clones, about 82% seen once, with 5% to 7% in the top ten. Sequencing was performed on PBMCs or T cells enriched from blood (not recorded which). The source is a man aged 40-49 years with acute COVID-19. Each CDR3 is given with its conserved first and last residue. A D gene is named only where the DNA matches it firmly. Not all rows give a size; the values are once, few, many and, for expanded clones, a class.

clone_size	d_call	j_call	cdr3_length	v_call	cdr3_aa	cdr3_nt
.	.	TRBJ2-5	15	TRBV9	CASSVDQGPQETQYF	TGTGCCAGCAGCGTAGATCAGGGGCCGCAAGAGACCCAGTACTTC
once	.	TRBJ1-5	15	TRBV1	CTSSQDESGNQPQHF	TGCACCAGCAGCCAAGATGAATCGGGAAATCAGCCCCAGCATTTT
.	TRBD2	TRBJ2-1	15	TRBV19	CASSIPQAGVNEQFF	TGTGCCAGTAGTATCCCCCAAGCGGGAGTAAATGAGCAGTTCTTC
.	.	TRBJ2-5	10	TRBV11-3	CATQRRTQYF	TGTGCCACACAAAGGAGGACCCAGTACTTC
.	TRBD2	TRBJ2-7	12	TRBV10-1	CASIRTSDEQYF	TGCGCCAGCATCCGGACTAGCGACGAGCAGTACTTC
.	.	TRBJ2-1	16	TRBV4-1	CASSQDLAGGYNEQFF	TGCGCCAGCAGCCAAGATCTGGCAGGAGGGTACAATGAGCAGTTCTTC
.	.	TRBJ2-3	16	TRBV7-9	CASSKDSATSTDTQYF	TGTGCCAGCAGCAAAGACTCCGCCACTAGCACAGATACGCAGTATTTT
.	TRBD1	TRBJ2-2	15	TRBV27	CASSSPGQGLGELFF	TGTGCCAGCAGTTCCCCGGGACAGGGATTAGGGGAGCTGTTTTTT
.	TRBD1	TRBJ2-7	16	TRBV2	CASSENGGQGPYEQYF	TGTGCCAGCAGTGAAAATGGGGGACAGGGTCCCTACGAGCAGTACTTC
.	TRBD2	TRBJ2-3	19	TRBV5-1	CASSSTGLAGGLLADTQYF	TGCGCCAGCAGCTCCACCGGACTAGCGGGAGGCCTACTGGCAGATACGCAGTATTTT
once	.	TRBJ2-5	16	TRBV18	CASSPASQGPGETQYF	TGTGCCAGCTCACCAGCGTCCCAGGGCCCTGGGGAGACCCAGTACTTC
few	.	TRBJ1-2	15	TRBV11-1	CASSERVQGRYGYTF	TGTGCCAGCAGCGAAAGGGTCCAGGGGCGCTATGGCTACACCTTC
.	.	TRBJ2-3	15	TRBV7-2	CASSLQRLSTDTQYF	TGTGCCAGCAGCTTACAGCGTCTCAGCACAGATACGCAGTATTTT
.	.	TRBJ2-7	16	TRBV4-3	CASSQDGHTGTYEQYF	TGCGCCAGCAGCCAAGATGGACACACGGGTACCTACGAGCAGTACTTC
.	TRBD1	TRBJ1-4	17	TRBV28	CASRHRGRVGVGEKLFF	TGTGCCAGCAGGCATAGGGGGCGGGTCGGAGTCGGTGAAAAACTGTTTTTT
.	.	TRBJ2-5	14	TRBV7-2	CASSLKRGVETQYF	TGTGCCAGCAGCCTAAAACGCGGGGTAGAGACCCAGTACTTC
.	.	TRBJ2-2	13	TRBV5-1	CASSRGWSLELFF	TGCGCCAGCAGTAGGGGGTGGTCGTTAGAGCTGTTTTTT
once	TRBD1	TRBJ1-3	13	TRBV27	CASSLDRGNTIYF	TGTGCCAGCAGTTTGGACAGGGGAAACACCATATATTTT
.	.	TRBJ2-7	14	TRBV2	CASRQGGPTYEQYF	TGTGCCAGCAGGCAGGGGGGACCTACCTACGAGCAGTACTTC
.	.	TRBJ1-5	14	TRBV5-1	CASSYDGYNQPQHF	TGCGCCAGCAGCTACGACGGGTACAATCAGCCCCAGCATTTT
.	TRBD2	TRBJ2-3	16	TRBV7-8	CASSTRTSGSHDTQYF	TGTGCCAGCAGCACCAGGACTAGCGGGAGTCATGATACGCAGTATTTT
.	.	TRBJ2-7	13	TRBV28	CASSNQTPTGQYF	TGTGCCAGCAGCAACCAGACGCCGACAGGGCAGTACTTC
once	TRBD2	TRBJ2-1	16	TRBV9	CASSVEERDYDNEQFF	TGTGCCAGCAGCGTAGAGGAAAGGGACTACGACAATGAGCAGTTCTTC
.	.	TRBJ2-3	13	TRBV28	CASSLDSMDTQYF	TGTGCCAGCAGTTTAGACAGTATGGATACGCAGTATTTT
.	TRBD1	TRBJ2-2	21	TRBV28	CASKSPTSFDRAIPNTGELFF	TGTGCCAGCAAGTCCCCAACCTCTTTTGACAGGGCCATACCGAACACCGGGGAGCTGTTTTTT
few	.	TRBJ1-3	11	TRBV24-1	CASKVAGTIYF	TGTGCCAGCAAGGTAGCGGGCACCATATATTTT
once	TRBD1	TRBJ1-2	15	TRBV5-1	CASRRGQGRPYGYTF	TGCGCCAGCAGGCGGGGACAGGGAAGACCATATGGCTACACCTTC
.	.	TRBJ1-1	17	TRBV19	CASSIEGYRRGNTEAFF	TGTGCCAGTAGTATAGAGGGTTACAGGCGAGGGAACACTGAAGCTTTCTTT
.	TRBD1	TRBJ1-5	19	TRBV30	CAWSVTRSDWNRGNQPQHF	TGTGCCTGGAGTGTAACTCGATCCGATTGGAACAGGGGGAATCAGCCCCAGCATTTT
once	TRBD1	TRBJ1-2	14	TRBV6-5	CASSYSTGGYGYTF	TGTGCCAGCAGTTACTCGACAGGGGGCTATGGCTACACCTTC
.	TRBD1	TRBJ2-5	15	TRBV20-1	CSASLAGGYGETQYF	TGCAGTGCTAGTCTGGCAGGGGGATATGGAGAGACCCAGTACTTC
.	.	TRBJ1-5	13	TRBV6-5	CASSPSGGQPQHF	TGTGCCAGCAGTCCCTCGGGGGGTCAGCCCCAGCATTTT
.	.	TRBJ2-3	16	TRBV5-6	CASSLARREREDTQYF	TGTGCCAGCAGCTTGGCCCGTCGGGAACGGGAAGATACGCAGTATTTT
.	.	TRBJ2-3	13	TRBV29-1	CSPTDSRGDTQYF	TGCAGCCCGACGGACAGTAGGGGGGATACGCAGTATTTT
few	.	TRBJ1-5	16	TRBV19	CASSIIVGASNQPQHF	TGTGCCAGTAGTATAATAGTCGGAGCTAGCAATCAGCCCCAGCATTTT
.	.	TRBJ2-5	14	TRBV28	CASSSSGSGKTQYF	TGTGCCAGCAGTTCCAGTGGGAGCGGAAAGACCCAGTACTTC
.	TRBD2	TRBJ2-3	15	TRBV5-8	CASSLAGGSTDTQYF	TGTGCCAGCAGCTTGGCGGGGGGGAGCACAGATACGCAGTATTTT
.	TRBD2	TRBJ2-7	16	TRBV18	CASSPYGGGPTYEQYF	TGTGCCAGCTCACCCTACGGGGGGGGGCCCACCTACGAGCAGTACTTC
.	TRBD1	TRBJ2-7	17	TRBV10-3	CAISESTGRTGVYEQYF	TGTGCCATCAGTGAGTCGACGGGGAGGACAGGGGTCTACGAGCAGTACTTC
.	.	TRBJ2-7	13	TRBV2	CASGSGEASEQYF	TGTGCCAGCGGGTCCGGGGAGGCTTCCGAGCAGTACTTC
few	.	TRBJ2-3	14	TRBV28	CASSLAGPTDTQYF	TGTGCCAGCAGTTTGGCAGGCCCCACAGATACGCAGTATTTT
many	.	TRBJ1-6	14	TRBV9	CASSGDSHPSSLHF	TGTGCCAGCAGCGGAGACAGCCACCCTTCGTCCCTCCACTTT
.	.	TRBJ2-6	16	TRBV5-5	CASSPRSHSGANVLTF	TGTGCCAGCAGTCCGAGGTCCCATTCTGGGGCCAACGTCCTGACTTTC
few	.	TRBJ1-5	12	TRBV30	CAWREGNQPQHF	TGTGCCTGGAGAGAGGGCAATCAGCCCCAGCATTTT
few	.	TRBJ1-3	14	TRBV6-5	CASSYDNSGNTIYF	TGTGCCAGCAGTTACGACAACTCTGGAAACACCATATATTTT
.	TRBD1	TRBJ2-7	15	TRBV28	CASSGQGGLFYEQYF	TGTGCCAGCAGCGGACAGGGGGGTCTCTTCTACGAGCAGTACTTC
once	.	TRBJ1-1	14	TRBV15	CATSRDRTVSLSFF	TGTGCCACCAGCAGAGACCGGACAGTCTCACTGTCTTTCTTT
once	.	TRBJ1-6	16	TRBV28	CASSLFGGTGVRALHF	TGTGCCAGCAGTTTATTCGGCGGGACTGGAGTTCGGGCCCTCCACTTT
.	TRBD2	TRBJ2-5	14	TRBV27	CASSSSGRGETQYF	TGTGCCAGCAGTTCAAGCGGGAGAGGAGAGACCCAGTACTTC
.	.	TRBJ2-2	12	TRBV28	CASADFTGELFF	TGTGCCAGCGCCGACTTCACCGGGGAGCTGTTTTTT
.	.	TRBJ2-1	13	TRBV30	CAWSVSGGAQQFF	TGTGCCTGGTCTGTATCGGGCGGGGCTCAGCAGTTCTTC
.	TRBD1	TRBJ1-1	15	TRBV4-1	CASSQNRGGNTEAFF	TGCGCCAGCAGCCAAAACAGGGGCGGGAACACTGAAGCTTTCTTT
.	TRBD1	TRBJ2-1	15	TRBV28	CASSRTGERYNEQFF	TGTGCCAGCAGCCGAACAGGGGAAAGATACAATGAGCAGTTCTTC